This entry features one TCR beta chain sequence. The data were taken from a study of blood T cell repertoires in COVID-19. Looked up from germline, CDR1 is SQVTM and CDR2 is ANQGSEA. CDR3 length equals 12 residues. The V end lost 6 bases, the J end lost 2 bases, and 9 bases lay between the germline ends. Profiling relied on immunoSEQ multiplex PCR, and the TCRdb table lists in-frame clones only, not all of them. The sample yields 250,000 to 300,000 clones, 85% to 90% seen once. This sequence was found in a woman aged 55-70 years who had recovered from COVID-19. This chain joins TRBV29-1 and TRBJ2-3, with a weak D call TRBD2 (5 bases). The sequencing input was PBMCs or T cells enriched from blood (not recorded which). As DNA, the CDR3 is TGCAGCGTCACCGGGGACACAGATACGCAGTATTTT. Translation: CSVTGDTDTQYF.